The sequence of this T cell receptor (beta chain) was determined in a study of OX40 agonist ivuxolimab in advanced cancers. Study in general: Patients were approximately 80% male with ages roughly 23 to 90, mean about 65. It was permissible to have had prior anti-PD-1, anti-PD-L1 or anti-CTLA-4 therapy, and about 40% had some.

This CDR3 is built from 15 residues. Germline CDR1 reads SEHNR; CDR2 reads FQNEAQ (reference sequence). The V and J ends lost 6 bases and 3 bases, in that order; junction bases with no gene match: 8. Method: immunoSEQ multiplex PCR; TCRdb's copy keeps in-frame clones and lacks some. The sample shows 35,000 to 50,000 clones, 88% of them seen only once. The rearrangement joins TRBV7-9 to TRBJ1-1, with TRBD1 matching 9 bases. The origin of this receptor is an adult with an advanced solid tumor such as melanoma, head and neck, liver or kidney cancer. Sequenced here: CD4+ or CD8+ T cells sorted from blood, sampled in a trial of the OX40 agonist ivuxolimab. This chain's CDR3 is CASSRTGGADTEAFF. The CDR3 nucleotides read TGTGCCAGCAGTCGTACAGGGGGCGCGGACACTGAAGCTTTCTTT.